Below, 28 T cell receptor beta chains from the same sample are listed, as sequenced in a study of blood T cell repertoires in COVID-19. The data were produced by immunoSEQ multiplex PCR, yet TCRdb's version contains in-frame clones alone and is incomplete. The sample contains about 160,000 clones, over 65% of which appear only once. What was sequenced was PBMCs or T cells enriched from blood (not recorded which). The source is a woman aged 50 to 60 who had recovered from COVID-19.

J is TRBJ2-3 and V is TRBV19, with D possibly TRBD2 on 7 matching bases. Trimming took 5 bases from V and 2 from J, leaving 17 bases between them. CDR1 LNHDA and CDR2 SQIVND come from the germline V gene (reference sequence). There are 16 residues in the CDR3. The CDR3 loop is CASSDQQGGDTDTQYF. CDR3 nucleotides: TGTGCCAGTAGTGATCAACAGGGAGGGGACACAGATACGCAGTATTTT.

This clone was counted once. The V gene is TRBV28, the J gene TRBJ1-3, with TRBD1 matching over 8 bases. This CDR3 spans 16 amino acids. CDR1 MDHEN and CDR2 SYDVKM come from the germline V gene. V shed 5 bases, J shed 2 bases, and the junction held 8 bases outside the gene matches. The chain's CDR3 is CASSPLGTGTGNTIYF. The CDR3 coding sequence is TGTGCCAGCAGTCCCCTAGGGACAGGTACTGGAAACACCATATATTTT.

The chain recombines TRBV5-1 with TRBJ2-3, with 10 bases matching TRBD2. Germline V CDR1 and CDR2: SGHRS, YFSETQ. This CDR3 comprises 13 residues. Germline trimming cut 7 bases from V and 8 bases from J; bases unmatched to any gene: 7. The CDR3 DNA sequence: TGCGCCAGCCGGCAGGCTAGCGGGAGTACGCAGTATTTT. Protein product: CASRQASGSTQYF.

The V call is TRBV30, the J call TRBJ2-1; 14 bases map to TRBD2. The CDR3 covers 16 residues. The germline CDR1 and CDR2 sequences are GTSNPN and SVGIG (reference sequence). J gave up 9 bases and V 4 bases, and 11 bases lay outside the gene matches. DNA of the CDR3: TGTGCCTGGAATAGGGGACTAGCGGGAGTCGGAACTGAGCAGTTCTTC. Translated: CAWNRGLAGVGTEQFF.

The chain uses TRBV29-1 and TRBJ1-2, with 8 bases lining up with TRBD1. The germline CDR1 and CDR2 sequences are SQVTM and ANQGSEA. The CDR3 consists of 17 residues. Germline trimming cut 7 bases from V and 0 bases from J; bases unmatched to any gene: 16. The CDR3 DNA sequence: TGCAGCGCCCCGGAGGTGGACAGGGAGGAAGCTAACTATGGCTACACCTTC. Translated: CSAPEVDREEANYGYTF.

The gene calls are TRBV5-1 and TRBJ1-4; 9 bases match TRBD1. V gave up 5 bases and J gave up 5 bases; unmatched junction bases: 4. The CDR3 spans 14 residues. Germline V gene data show CDR1 as SGHRS and CDR2 as YFSETQ. As DNA, the CDR3 is TGCGCCAGCAGGGCCGGGACAGGGAATGAAAAACTGTTTTTT. It is translated as CASRAGTGNEKLFF.

The V gene is TRBV5-6, the J gene TRBJ1-4; TRBD1 agrees at 8 bases. V shed 0 bases and J 8 bases; nucleotides not matched to a gene: 6. Germline lookup yields CDR1 SGHDT and CDR2 YYEEEE. CDR3 size: 15 residues. CDR3 nucleotides: TGTGCCAGCAGCTTGGGTCAGGGGGCCGGGGAAAAACTGTTTTTT. Protein product: CASSLGQGAGEKLFF.

This chain connects TRBV28 to TRBJ1-2; tentatively, D is TRBD1 (5 bases). V lost 3 bases to trimming and J lost 7 bases, with 12 bases between them. The CDR3 spans 13 residues. CDR1 is MDHEN, CDR2 SYDVKM, per germline. The CDR3 DNA reads TGTGCCAGCAGTTTTCAGGGAATAGGTGGCTACACCTTC. It yields the protein CASSFQGIGGYTF.

The chain is built from TRBV13 and TRBJ2-3, with 14 bases identical to TRBD2. Germline V lookup: CDR1 PRHDT, CDR2 FYEKMQ (reference sequence). The ends lost 5 bases at V and 4 bases at J; junction bases unmatched: 2. CDR3 length equals 15 residues. The CDR3 spells CASSQGLAGADTQYF. The CDR3, as DNA: TGTGCCAGCAGCCAGGGACTAGCGGGAGCAGATACGCAGTATTTT.

The chain recombines TRBV3-1 (or the pseudogene TRBV3-2) with TRBJ2-3, with 10 bases matching TRBD1. CDR3 length equals 16 residues. Germline CDR1 reads LGHDT; CDR2 reads YNNKEL (reference sequence). J gave up 6 bases and V 4 bases, and 10 bases lay outside the gene matches. The CDR3 sequence is CASSLSNGQGVDTQYF. CDR3 DNA sequence: TGTGCCAGCAGCCTTTCCAATGGACAGGGGGTGGATACGCAGTATTTT.

The chain combines TRBV4-1 with TRBJ2-3; 7 bases fit TRBD1. Looked up from germline, CDR1 is MGHRA and CDR2 is YSYEKL. V lost 0 bases and J lost 0; bases outside the gene matches: 6. This CDR3 has 17 amino acids. CDR3 residues: CASSQDRGTISTDTQYF. The CDR3 DNA follows: TGCGCCAGCAGCCAAGACAGGGGGACGATTAGCACAGATACGCAGTATTTT.

The chain has TRBV6-5 and TRBJ1-2; D not certain. Trimming shortened V by 7 bases and J by 7 bases, and 10 bases separated the two germline ends. This CDR3 comprises 11 residues. CDR1 is MNHEY, CDR2 SVGAGI, per germline. In DNA form, the CDR3 reads TGTGCCAGCACTCGAGCAACTGGCTACACCTTC. Amino acids: CASTRATGYTF.

V gene TRBV9 combines with J gene TRBJ2-3, with D possibly being TRBD1 (7 bases). V lost 4 bases, J lost 4 bases, and 16 bases lay in between. The germline CDR1 and CDR2 sequences are SGDLS and YYNGEE. This CDR3 has 15 amino acids. The CDR3 nucleotides are TGTGCCAGCAGCCAGGGGGGACTTCGTCCAGATACGCAGTATTTT. The encoded protein is CASSQGGLRPDTQYF.

The chain is built from TRBV23-1 and TRBJ1-2, with D possibly matching TRBD1 (6 bases). TRBV23-1 is filed as an ORF, its function uncertain. V was shortened by 11 bases and J by 2 bases, with 18 bases between the two germline ends. This CDR3 has 14 residues. The CDR3, as DNA: TGCGCCGAAAAACCGACAGGAATCAACTATGGCTACACCTTC. Translated, it gives CAEKPTGINYGYTF.

This clone appeared once. Compared with germline, one end of the junction differs, possibly owing to a read error. The gene calls are TRBV9 and TRBJ2-1, with D possibly TRBD2 on 6 matching bases. This CDR3 region has 14 residues. Germline V lookup: CDR1 SGDLS, CDR2 YYNGEE. The CDR3 coding sequence is TGTGCCAGCAGCCCTAGCGCCTCCAACAATGAGCAGTTCTTC. Its translation is CASSPSASNNEQFF.

The rearrangement links TRBV28 to TRBJ1-5, with 7 bases fitting TRBD1. Germline V gene lookup returns CDR1 MDHEN and CDR2 SYDVKM. The CDR3 length is 15 residues. V lost 5 bases to trimming and J lost 3 bases; unmatched junction nucleotides: 7. CDR3 sequence: CASSRTEGANQPQHF. The CDR3 bases are TGTGCCAGCAGTCGGACAGAGGGGGCCAATCAGCCCCAGCATTTT.

This chain joins TRBV19 and TRBJ2-3; 7 bases match TRBD2. V lost 4 bases, J lost 0 bases, and 7 bases stayed unmatched. CDR1 is LNHDA, CDR2 SQIVND, per germline (reference sequence). The CDR3 contains 16 residues. The CDR3 DNA reads TGTGCCAGTAGTACTCCGGGGGGAAGGAGCACAGATACGCAGTATTTT. Its protein product is CASSTPGGRSTDTQYF.

The rearrangement uses TRBV3-1 (or the pseudogene TRBV3-2) and TRBJ1-4; 8 bases map to TRBD1. CDR1 is LGHDT, CDR2 YNNKEL, per germline (reference sequence). The CDR3 runs to 16 residues. Trimming removed 0 bases from V and 8 bases from J; junction bases left unmatched: 8. This chain's CDR3 is CASSQEPGQVEEKLFF. The CDR3, as DNA: TGTGCCAGCAGCCAAGAACCGGGACAGGTCGAAGAAAAACTGTTTTTT.

This chain joins TRBV3-1 (or the pseudogene TRBV3-2) and TRBJ2-1, with 14 bases identical to TRBD2. V lost 4 bases to trimming and J lost 0 bases; unmatched junction nucleotides: 8. The CDR3 contains 19 residues. Germline V gene sequence: CDR1 LGHDT, CDR2 YNNKEL (reference sequence). CDR3 protein: CASSRGLAGGSSSYNEQFF. Written as DNA, the CDR3 is TGTGCCAGCAGCCGCGGACTAGCGGGGGGCTCAAGCTCCTACAATGAGCAGTTCTTC.

V and J are TRBV24-1 and TRBJ2-5; 9 bases line up with TRBD1. V lost 3 bases, J lost 1 base, and 5 bases stayed unmatched. There are 16 residues in the CDR3. Germline V gene data show CDR1 as KGHDR and CDR2 as SFDVKD. The CDR3 loop is CATSDHRDRAQETQYF. Written as DNA, the CDR3 is TGTGCCACCAGTGATCACCGGGACAGGGCCCAAGAGACCCAGTACTTC.

The J gene is TRBJ1-6, the V gene TRBV28, with 8 bases aligning to TRBD1. Germline V CDR1 and CDR2: MDHEN, SYDVKM. This CDR3 spans 16 amino acids. After removal of 4 bases from V and 9 bases from J, the junction contained 11 bases not matched to a gene. CDR3 sequence: CASSSTRQGLGSPLHF. Here the CDR3 DNA reads TGTGCCAGCAGTTCTACGAGACAGGGGTTAGGTTCACCCCTCCACTTT.

This CDR3 reads CASSLKQGGETQYF. The DNA for the CDR3 is TGTGCCAGTAGCCTAAAACAGGGGGGAGAGACCCAGTACTTC. This chain links TRBV19 with TRBJ2-5, with TRBD1 matching 8 bases. Germline V gene lookup returns CDR1 LNHDA and CDR2 SQIVND (reference sequence). With V trimmed by 6 bases and J by 4 bases, 7 bases remained unmatched. This CDR3 has 14 amino acids.

The chain carries TRBV7-2 and TRBJ1-5; D is uncertain. Trimming removed 6 bases at V and 1 base at J, with 7 bases between. CDR1 and CDR2 from the germline V gene are SGHTA and FQGNSA. The CDR3 sequence is 13 residues long. The CDR3 loop is CASREFSNQPQHF. DNA for the CDR3: TGTGCCAGCAGGGAGTTCAGCAATCAGCCCCAGCATTTT.

This rearrangement joins TRBV5-1 to TRBJ2-1, with D possibly matching TRBD2 (6 bases). The length of the CDR3 is 15 residues. V gave up 2 bases and J gave up 5 bases, with 14 bases separating them. Germline V CDR1 and CDR2: SGHRS, YFSETQ. The CDR3 sequence: CASSFGGSGNNEQFF. CDR3 nucleotide sequence: TGCGCCAGCAGCTTCGGGGGATCGGGAAACAATGAGCAGTTCTTC.

This clone is a singleton in its sample. The chain uses TRBV29-1 and TRBJ1-4; D unclear. The V and J ends lost 6 bases and 5 bases respectively, with 13 bases between them. Germline V gene data show CDR1 as SQVTM and CDR2 as ANQGSEA. This CDR3 spans 13 amino acids. CDR3 DNA: TGCAGCGTCCGAGAGGCGGTGAATGAAAAACTGTTTTTT. Its translation: CSVREAVNEKLFF.

The rearrangement joins TRBV9 to TRBJ2-3; possible D gene TRBD2, 7 bases. This CDR3 has 17 amino acids. V shed 0 bases and J shed 3 bases, with 17 bases lying between them. Germline V lookup: CDR1 SGDLS, CDR2 YYNGEE. The CDR3 DNA is TGTGCCAGCAGCGTAGGAGGGGGGGCCGTTAGGACAGATACGCAGTATTTT. Protein: CASSVGGGAVRTDTQYF.

The chain couples TRBV6-7 to TRBJ2-2, with D maybe TRBD2 (5 bases). TRBV6-7 is given ORF status, its function remaining uncertain. The germline V and J ends were trimmed by 4 bases and 7 bases, with 16 bases remaining between them. The CDR3 runs to 15 residues. CDR3: CASSSRGPEGGELFF. The CDR3 nucleotides are TGTGCCAGCAGTTCCCGCGGCCCAGAGGGCGGGGAGCTGTTTTTT.

The chain uses TRBV7-8 and TRBJ1-2; tentative D call: TRBD1 (5 bases). Germline V gene lookup returns CDR1 SGHVS and CDR2 FQNEAQ. V dropped 1 base and J dropped 2 bases, with 11 bases sitting between them. The length of the CDR3 is 15 residues. CDR3 amino acids: CASSLVLAGNYGYTF. As DNA, the CDR3 is TGTGCCAGCAGCTTAGTTTTAGCAGGGAACTATGGCTACACCTTC.